Below, 6 T cell receptor beta chains from the same sample are listed, as sequenced in a study of spatial heterogeneity in lung cancer. As to time point: blood at routine non-recurrence follow-up after resection. Tumor, nontumor lung or frozen PBMC supplied whole RNA that was sequenced unsorted. TCRdb re-called the 5' RACE reads with MiXCR, one entry per CDR3 protein. The sample gives about 120,000 distinct CDR3 sequences, 10% to 15% of which show up once; roughly 15% is in the top ten. Sequencing used PBMCs, obtained at follow-up. The origin of the receptors is a male donor with early-stage non-small cell lung cancer.

As to this clonotype: A read error is possible here, since a much larger clone lies one base away. The rearrangement joins TRBV5-1 to TRBJ2-3; D gene ambiguous. V dropped 7 bases and J dropped 0 bases, with 12 bases sitting between them. The length of the CDR3 is 14 residues. Looked up from germline, CDR1 is SGHRS and CDR2 is YFSETQ. CDR3 DNA: TGCGCCAGCGGCCAAGCTGACAGCACAGATACGCAGTATTTT. The encoded protein is CASGQADSTDTQYF.

This chain joins TRBV20-1 and TRBJ1-4, with no clear D. CDR3 length equals 11 residues. V gave up 5 bases and J gave up 5 bases, with 6 bases separating them. Germline-derived CDR1 and CDR2 are DFQATT and SNEGSKA (reference sequence). The CDR3 DNA reads TGCAGTGCTGGAAGAAATGAAAAACTGTTTTTT. Protein sequence: CSAGRNEKLFF.

This clonotype occurred many times. This chain uses TRBV28 with TRBJ2-3, with unresolved D. Per the germline V gene, CDR1 is MDHEN and CDR2 is SYDVKM. V was clipped by 3 bases and J by 3 bases, with 10 bases between them. This CDR3 is 14 amino acids long. The CDR3 DNA follows: TGTGCCAGCAGTTTCTCCACCGGGACAGATACGCAGTATTTT. It is translated as CASSFSTGTDTQYF.

This clonotype was seen ten or more times. The rearrangement joins TRBV5-5 to TRBJ2-1; 11 nucleotides match TRBD2. Germline V gene sequence: CDR1 SGHKS, CDR2 YYEKEE (reference sequence). J gave up 4 bases and V 5 bases, and 11 bases lay outside the gene matches. This CDR3 is built from 17 residues. CDR3: CASSFGEGLAAYNEQFF. CDR3 in DNA: TGTGCCAGCAGTTTTGGGGAGGGACTAGCGGCGTACAATGAGCAGTTCTTC.

The chain has TRBV5-6 and TRBJ2-2, with TRBD2 matching 8 bases. V shed 4 bases and J 6 bases; nucleotides not matched to a gene: 2. The CDR3 has 13 amino acids. CDR1 SGHDT and CDR2 YYEEEE come from the germline V gene. In DNA, the CDR3 is TGTGCCAGCAGCACCGGGGGGGCCGGGGAGCTGTTTTTT. As protein: CASSTGGAGELFF.

The count of this clonotype is one. The chain is built from TRBV5-4 and TRBJ1-1; 9 nucleotides agree with TRBD1. The CDR3 has 13 residues. Germline V lookup: CDR1 SGHNT, CDR2 YYREEE (reference sequence). Trimming took 4 bases from V and 5 from J; bases not matched to a gene: 3. The CDR3 loop is CASSTGTGTEAFF. In DNA, the CDR3 is TGTGCCAGCAGCACAGGGACAGGGACTGAAGCTTTCTTT.